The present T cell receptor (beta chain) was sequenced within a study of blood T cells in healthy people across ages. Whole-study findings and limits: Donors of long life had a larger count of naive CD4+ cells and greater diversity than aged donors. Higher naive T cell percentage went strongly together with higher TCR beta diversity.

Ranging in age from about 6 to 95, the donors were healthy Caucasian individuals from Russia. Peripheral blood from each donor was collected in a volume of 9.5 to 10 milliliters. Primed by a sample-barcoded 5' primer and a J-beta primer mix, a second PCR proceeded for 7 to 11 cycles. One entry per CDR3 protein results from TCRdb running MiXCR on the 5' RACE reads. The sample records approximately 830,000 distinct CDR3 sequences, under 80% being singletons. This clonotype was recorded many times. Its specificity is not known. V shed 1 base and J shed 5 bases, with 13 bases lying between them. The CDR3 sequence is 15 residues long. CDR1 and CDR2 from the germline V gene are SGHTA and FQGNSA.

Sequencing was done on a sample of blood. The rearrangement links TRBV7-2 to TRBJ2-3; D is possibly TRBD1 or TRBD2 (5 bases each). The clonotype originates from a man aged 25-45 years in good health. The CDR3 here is CASSLDHAGRDTQYF. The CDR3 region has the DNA TGTGCCAGCAGCTTAGATCATGCAGGGAGAGATACGCAGTATTTT.